This T cell receptor beta chain is drawn from a study of CXCR3-negative and CXCR3-positive naive CD8 T cells. Study in general: Roughly 1.5 +/- 0.3 million TRB reads came from each library, giving around 140 million in total. Findings and caveats of the study: Naive cells that were CXCR3-positive had more hydrophobic TRB CDR3s (compared with CXCR3-negative naive cells).

The authors made the TRB cDNA libraries by 5' RACE using UMI labels. TCRdb reprocessed the 5' RACE reads, keeping one entry per CDR3 protein, no DNA. The listing contains about 60,000 distinct CDR3 sequences. This CDR3 is 13 amino acids long. Germline V lookup: CDR1 SGHDT, CDR2 YYEEEE. On this clonotype: Its specificity is unknown.

Sorts performed in triplicate captured 250,000 to 350,000 cells each from every CD8+ T cell subset. Sequenced sample: naive CXCR3+ CD8+ T cells from blood. The subset: CD45RO-CCR7+CD27+CD95- naive CD8+ T cells expressing CXCR3 (TNR3+). The chain carries TRBV5-6 and TRBJ2-5; TCRdb's D call of TRBD1 is untestable without DNA. The TCR comes from a human donor in good health. Some clones in this sample may be carry-over from other donors' samples. CDR3: CASSLIRGETQYF.